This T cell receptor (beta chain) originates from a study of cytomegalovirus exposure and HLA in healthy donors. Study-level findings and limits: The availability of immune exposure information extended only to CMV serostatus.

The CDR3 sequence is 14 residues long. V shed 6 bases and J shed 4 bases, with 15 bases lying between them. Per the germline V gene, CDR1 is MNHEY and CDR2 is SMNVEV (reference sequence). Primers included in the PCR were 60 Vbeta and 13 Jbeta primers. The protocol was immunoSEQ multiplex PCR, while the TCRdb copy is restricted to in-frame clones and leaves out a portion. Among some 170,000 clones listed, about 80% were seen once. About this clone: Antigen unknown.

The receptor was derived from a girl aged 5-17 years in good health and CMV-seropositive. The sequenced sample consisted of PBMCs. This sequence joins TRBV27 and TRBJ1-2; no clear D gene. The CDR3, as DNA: TGTGCCAGCAGAGCCCCGGCGGAGGGCTATGGCTACACCTTC. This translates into CASRAPAEGYGYTF.